What follows are 8 T cell receptor beta chains derived from one specimen sequenced in a study of tumor and adjacent non-tumor tissue in lung cancer. RNA was extracted from bulk tissue without any cell sorting. More than 3 cm separated this lung sample from the edge of the tumor. Three rounds of nested PCR, following a modified ARM-PCR protocol, produced the TCRbeta library. TCRdb re-called the multiplex PCR reads through MiXCR, storing one row per CDR3 protein. The sample holds more than 85,000 distinct CDR3 sequences; about 65% are singletons and the top ten take around 20%. Sequences were obtained from distant non-tumor lung tissue. These receptors were taken from a man aged 55 to 70 with non-small cell lung cancer.

This clonotype has a count of ten or more. J is TRBJ2-7 and V is TRBV4-1; either TRBD1 or TRBD2 may fit D (5 bases each). Germline V lookup: CDR1 MGHRA, CDR2 YSYEKL. V was trimmed by 4 bases and J by 0 bases, leaving 10 bases between them. The CDR3 sequence is 14 residues long. The CDR3 coding sequence is TGCGCCAGCAGCCCGGGACCTACCTCCTACGAGCAGTACTTC. This codes for CASSPGPTSYEQYF.

Regarding this clonotype: Mismatch with germline at one junction end may stem from a read error. The V gene is TRBV20-1, the J gene TRBJ1-5; the D gene is possibly TRBD1 (5 bases). This CDR3 contains 15 residues. The V gene's germline CDR1 is DFQATT and CDR2 SNEGSKA (reference sequence). CDR3 DNA: TGCAGTGCTAGAGCGTTGGGGCAGATGCATCAGGCCCAGCATTTT. It is translated as CSARALGQMHQAQHF.

The chain joins TRBV5-1 to TRBJ2-3; TRBD2 might be the D (5 bases). This CDR3 has 18 amino acids. Trimming shortened V by 6 bases and J by 0 bases, and 23 bases separated the two germline ends. Germline V CDR1 and CDR2: SGHRS, YFSETQ. CDR3 amino acids: CASKKATTNGSSTDTQYF. The CDR3 DNA is TGCGCCAGCAAAAAAGCCACGACTAACGGGTCCAGCACAGATACGCAGTATTTT. The entire variable domain, with the rest obtained from reference TRBV5-1 and TRBJ2-3, is as follows: KAGVTQTPRYLIKTRGQQVTLSCSPISGHRSVSWYQQTPGQGLQFLFEYFSETQRNKGNFPGRFSGRQFSNSRSEMNVSTLELGDSALYLCASKKATTNGSSTDTQYFGPGTRLTVL.

This clonotype was detected only once. Lacking the conserved final phenylalanine or tryptophan, this CDR3 likely reflects a read error. The CDR3 DNA is TGCGCCAGCAGCCAAGATCCGGGGAACAGCAATCAGTCCCAGCATTAT. Its translation is CASSQDPGNSNQSQHY. This sequence joins TRBV4-1 and TRBJ1-5; no clear D. The CDR3 is 16 amino acids. Germline V gene lookup returns CDR1 MGHRA and CDR2 YSYEKL.

The rearrangement uses TRBV12-3 or TRBV12-4 and TRBJ1-6; 7 bases agree with TRBD1. The CDR3 has 18 residues. The V segment lost 4 bases and the J segment 6 bases; nucleotides outside the gene matches: 15. The CDR3 DNA reads as TGTGCCAGCAGTTGTTGGGGTCCCGGGACAGTGTCTAATTCACCCCTCCACTTT. Encoded protein: CASSCWGPGTVSNSPLHF.

This clonotype showed up just a few times. This chain joins TRBV20-1 and TRBJ2-5; the D is unclear. V gave up 2 bases and J gave up 2 bases, with 15 bases separating them. Germline assignment: CDR1 DFQATT and CDR2 SNEGSKA (reference sequence). This CDR3 has 15 amino acids. CDR3 coding DNA: TGCAGTGCTAGATCCCCCCGTGACTGGCAAGAGACCCAGTACTTC. The encoded protein is CSARSPRDWQETQYF.

This clonotype was seen a few times. The junction departs from germline at one end; a sequencing error may be responsible. The genes are TRBV5-1 and TRBJ2-5; D unclear. Germline V lookup: CDR1 SGHRS, CDR2 YFSETQ. CDR3 size: 14 residues. The CDR3 spells CASSLAGFQEIQYF. CDR3 in DNA: TGCGCCAGCAGCTTGGCCGGCTTCCAAGAGATCCAGTACTTC.

The genes are TRBV6-6 and TRBJ2-1, with no clear D. The CDR3 extends over 14 amino acids. In germline, CDR1 is MNHNY, CDR2 SVGAGI (reference sequence). Trimming cost V 6 bases and J 7 bases, with 16 bases left between them. CDR3 sequence: CASRPKLGGNEQFF. Written as DNA, the CDR3 is TGTGCCAGCAGACCAAAATTGGGCGGTAATGAGCAGTTCTTC.